This T cell receptor beta chain comes out of a study of cytomegalovirus exposure and HLA in healthy donors. The PCR ran on 60 Vbeta and 13 Jbeta primers. The table came from immunoSEQ multiplex PCR; TCRdb's copy has only in-frame clones and leaves some out. The sample includes 150,000 to 200,000 clones, more than 75% of them seen just once. This clone appeared a single time. The CDR3 consists of 15 residues. The ends were cut back, 2 bases at V and 7 bases at J, with 12 bases in the middle. Germline V gene data show CDR1 as SNHLY and CDR2 as FYNNEI. The material sequenced was PBMCs. The sequence was collected from a woman aged 45 to 65 in good health and CMV-seronegative. This rearrangement joins TRBV2 to TRBJ1-6; D is perhaps TRBD1 (6 bases). As DNA, the CDR3 is TGTGCCAGCAGTGAACACGGGACATCAAATTCACCCCTCCACTTT. Translation gives CASSEHGTSNSPLHF. The full variable domain, rest sourced from reference TRBV2 and TRBJ1-6, is EPEVTQTPSHQVTQMGQEVILRCVPISNHLYFYWYRQILGQKVEFLVSFYNNEISEKSEIFDDQFSVERPDGSNFTLKIRSTKLEDSAMYFCASSEHGTSNSPLHFGNGTRLTVT.